The next 5 T cell receptor beta chains were all read from a single sample in a study of cytomegalovirus exposure and HLA in healthy donors. PCR primers comprised 60 Vbeta and 13 Jbeta primers. The protocol was immunoSEQ multiplex PCR, while the TCRdb copy is restricted to in-frame clones and leaves out a portion. This table has 150,000 to 180,000 clones, 70% to 85% appearing once. The sequenced sample consisted of PBMCs. Receptors originate from a woman aged 50 to 60 in good health and CMV-seropositive.

This clone was seen only once. The chain links TRBV6-4 to TRBJ2-1, with a tentative D call TRBD2 (6 bases). CDR3 length equals 15 residues. Germline CDR1 MRHNA, CDR2 SNTAGT. Trimming pared 6 bases from V and 8 bases from J, leaving 20 bases between. In DNA form, the CDR3 reads TGTGCCAGCAGCCGACCCTTTACTAGCTTCGATGAGCAGTTCTTC. It codes for CASSRPFTSFDEQFF.

The J gene is TRBJ2-3, the V gene TRBV27, with D unclear. Trimming stripped 4 bases from V and 2 bases from J, with 4 bases between. Germline V lookup: CDR1 MNHEY, CDR2 SMNVEV (reference sequence). The CDR3 consists of 12 residues. CDR3 protein: CASSSNTDTQYF. The CDR3 DNA sequence: TGTGCCAGCAGTTCCAACACAGATACGCAGTATTTT.

The chain combines TRBV13 with TRBJ2-3; 15 positions match TRBD2. CDR1 and CDR2 (germline): PRHDT, FYEKMQ (reference sequence). V lost 5 bases, J lost 2 bases, and 11 bases stayed unmatched. This CDR3 spans 19 amino acids. This CDR3 is CASSRRTSGGEVFTDTQYF. The CDR3 coding sequence is TGTGCCAGCAGCCGGCGGACTAGCGGGGGGGAGGTGTTCACAGATACGCAGTATTTT.

The chain is built from TRBV5-4 and TRBJ1-6; D perhaps matches TRBD1 (6 bases). Trimming took off 1 base at V and 10 bases at J, with 9 bases between the two ends. CDR3 length: 13 amino acids. In germline, CDR1 is SGHNT, CDR2 YYREEE (reference sequence). The CDR3: CASSLSGDSPLHF. CDR3 DNA sequence: TGTGCCAGCAGCTTGTCAGGGGACTCACCCCTCCACTTT.

This sequence joins TRBV19 and TRBJ2-1; 7 positions match TRBD1. This CDR3 spans 15 amino acids. Per germline, CDR1 LNHDA and CDR2 SQIVND (reference sequence). J gave up 0 bases and V 6 bases, and 5 bases lay outside the gene matches. This CDR3 is CASSLDRDSYNEQFF. The DNA of the CDR3 is TGTGCCAGTAGCCTTGACAGGGACTCCTACAATGAGCAGTTCTTC.